The clone carrying this T cell receptor beta chain was picked up one time. Sequencing used immunoSEQ multiplex PCR; TCRdb keeps in-frame clones, though not all of them. The sample lists some 400,000 clones, over 75% seen once, with 1.5% to 2% in the top ten. Treatment defined: 15 to 20 received Ad26.COV2.S at low or high dose, single or two shots; about five received placebo; per-sample allocation not given. Collection of samples fell on day 63 after the first vaccine or placebo injection. The sample comes from a study of Ad26.COV2.S vaccination and SARS-CoV-2 variants. Germline V gene data show CDR1 as SEHNR and CDR2 as FQNEAQ (reference sequence). Trimming removed 5 bases at V and 0 bases at J, with 10 bases between. The CDR3 contains 14 residues.

The V gene is TRBV7-9, the J gene TRBJ1-1; D uncertain. The source is a person between 18 and 65 years old who received the Ad26.COV2.S COVID-19 vaccine or a placebo. The sequences come from peripheral blood, collected in a trial of Ad26.COV2.S vaccine versus placebo. This chain's CDR3 is CASSRSGMNTEAFF. CDR3 nucleotide sequence: TGTGCCAGCAGCCGCTCCGGCATGAACACTGAAGCTTTCTTT.